This T cell receptor beta chain emerged from a study of blood T cells in healthy people across ages. The authors ran a second PCR of 7 to 11 cycles using a sample-barcoded 5' primer and a J-beta primer mix. Each CDR3 protein gets one entry after TCRdb re-called the 5' RACE reads with MiXCR. In the table there are around 990,000 distinct CDR3 sequences, about 25% of which are singletons. Trimming removed 5 bases at V and 9 bases at J, with 17 bases between. The CDR3 is 14 amino acids. CDR1 is MNHEY, CDR2 SVGAGI, per germline. These data were also filed under a second study, of T cells of mothers and their children. From that second work: A few healthy Caucasian mothers served as donors, and their six children did as well.

The TCR originated in a girl aged 2 to 10 in good health. The genes are TRBV6-5 and TRBJ2-1; tentative D call: TRBD1 (6 bases). Sequencing was performed on blood. The CDR3, as DNA: TGTGCCAGCAGTCCGGACAGAATCCCATCTGAGCAGTTCTTC. Its translation is CASSPDRIPSEQFF.